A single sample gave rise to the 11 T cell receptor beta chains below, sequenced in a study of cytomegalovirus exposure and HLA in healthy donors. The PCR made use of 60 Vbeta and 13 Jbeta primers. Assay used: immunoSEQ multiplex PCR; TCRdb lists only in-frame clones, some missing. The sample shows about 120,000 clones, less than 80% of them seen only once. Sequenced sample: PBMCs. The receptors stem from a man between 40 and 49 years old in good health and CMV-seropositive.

In nucleotides, the CDR3 is TGTGCCAGCAGGCGCGGCATGAACACTGAAGCTTTCTTT. Translated, it gives CASRRGMNTEAFF. The chain recombines TRBV6-5 with TRBJ1-1; D is uncertain. The V gene lost 6 bases and the J gene lost 0 bases, with 8 bases spanning the gap. The CDR3 spans 13 residues. Germline CDR1 and CDR2: MNHEY and SVGAGI.

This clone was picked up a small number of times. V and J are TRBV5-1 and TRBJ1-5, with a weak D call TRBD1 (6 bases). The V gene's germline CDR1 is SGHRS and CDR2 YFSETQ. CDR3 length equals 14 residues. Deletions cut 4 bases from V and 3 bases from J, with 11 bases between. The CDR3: CASSPTGNNQPQHF. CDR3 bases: TGCGCCAGCAGCCCTACAGGGAACAATCAGCCCCAGCATTTT.

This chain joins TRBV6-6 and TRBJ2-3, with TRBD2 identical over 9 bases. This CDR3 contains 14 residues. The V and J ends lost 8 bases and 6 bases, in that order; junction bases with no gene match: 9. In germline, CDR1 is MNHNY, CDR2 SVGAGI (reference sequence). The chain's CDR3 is CASRREGQADTQYF. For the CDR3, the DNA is TGTGCCAGCCGGCGGGAGGGCCAGGCGGATACGCAGTATTTT.

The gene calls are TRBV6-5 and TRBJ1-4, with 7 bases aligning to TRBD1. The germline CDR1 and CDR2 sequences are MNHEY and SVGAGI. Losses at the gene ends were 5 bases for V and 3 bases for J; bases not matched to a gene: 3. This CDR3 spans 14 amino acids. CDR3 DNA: TGTGCCAGCAGTATCGGGACAGCTAATGAAAAACTGTTTTTT. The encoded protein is CASSIGTANEKLFF.

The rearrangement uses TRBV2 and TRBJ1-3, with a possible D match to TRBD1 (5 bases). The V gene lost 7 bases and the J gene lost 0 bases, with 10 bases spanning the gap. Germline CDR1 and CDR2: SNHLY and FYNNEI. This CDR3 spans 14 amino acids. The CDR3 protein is CASNNRNSGNTIYF. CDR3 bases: TGTGCCAGCAACAACAGGAACTCTGGAAACACCATATATTTT.

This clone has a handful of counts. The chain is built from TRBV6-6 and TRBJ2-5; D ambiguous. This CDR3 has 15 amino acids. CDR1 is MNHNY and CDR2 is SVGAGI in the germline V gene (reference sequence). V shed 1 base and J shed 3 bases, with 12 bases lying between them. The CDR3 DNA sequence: TGTGCCAGCAGTTACTTGAACTCTAGAAAAGAGACCCAGTACTTC. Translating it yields CASSYLNSRKETQYF.

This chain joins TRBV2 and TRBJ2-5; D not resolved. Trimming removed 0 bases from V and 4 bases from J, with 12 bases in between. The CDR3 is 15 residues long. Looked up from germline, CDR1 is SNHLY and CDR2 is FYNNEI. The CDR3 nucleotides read TGTGCCAGCAGTGAAGCGCTTCTGGTCAGAGAGACCCAGTACTTC. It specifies CASSEALLVRETQYF. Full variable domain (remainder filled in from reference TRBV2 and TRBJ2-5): EPEVTQTPSHQVTQMGQEVILRCVPISNHLYFYWYRQILGQKVEFLVSFYNNEISEKSEIFDDQFSVERPDGSNFTLKIRSTKLEDSAMYFCASSEALLVRETQYFGPGTRLLVL.

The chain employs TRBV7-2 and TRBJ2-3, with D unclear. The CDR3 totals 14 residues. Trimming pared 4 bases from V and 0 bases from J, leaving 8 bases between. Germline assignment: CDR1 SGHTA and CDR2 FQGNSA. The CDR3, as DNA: TGTGCCAGCAGCTCCTTAGTCAGCACAGATACGCAGTATTTT. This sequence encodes CASSSLVSTDTQYF.

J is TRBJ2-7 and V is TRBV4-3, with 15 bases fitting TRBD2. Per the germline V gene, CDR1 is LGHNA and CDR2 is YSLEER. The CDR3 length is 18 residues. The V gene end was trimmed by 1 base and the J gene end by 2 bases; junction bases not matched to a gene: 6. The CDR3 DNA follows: TGCGCCAGCAGCCAAGCCGGGACTAGCGGGAGGAGGGCCTACGAGCAGTACTTC. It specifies CASSQAGTSGRRAYEQYF.

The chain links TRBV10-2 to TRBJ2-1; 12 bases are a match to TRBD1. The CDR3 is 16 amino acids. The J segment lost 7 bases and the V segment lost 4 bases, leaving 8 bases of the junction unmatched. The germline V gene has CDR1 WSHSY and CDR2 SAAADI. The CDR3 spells CASSGNRDRGRNEQFF. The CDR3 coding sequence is TGCGCCAGCAGTGGGAACCGGGACAGGGGGCGGAATGAGCAGTTCTTC.

The CDR3 loop reads CASSIPPGLAESYEQYF. The CDR3 DNA sequence: TGTGCCAGCAGTATTCCGCCGGGACTAGCGGAGTCCTACGAGCAGTACTTC. V usage is TRBV28 and J usage is TRBJ2-7; TRBD2 matches 11 bases. CDR1 MDHEN and CDR2 SYDVKM come from the germline V gene. This CDR3 has 17 amino acids. J gave up 1 base and V 5 bases, and 10 bases lay outside the gene matches. The full variable domain, rest sourced from reference TRBV28 and TRBJ2-7, is DVKVTQSSRYLVKRTGEKVFLECVQDMDHENMFWYRQDPGLGLRLIYFSYDVKMKEKGDIPEGYSVSREKKERFSLILESASTNQTSMYLCASSIPPGLAESYEQYFGPGTRLTVT.